The rows below give T cell receptor beta chains drawn from one sample of a study of blood T cells in healthy people across ages. TCRdb re-called the 5' RACE reads through MiXCR, storing one row per CDR3 protein. The data show hundreds of thousands of distinct CDR3 sequences, 20% to 25% seen once. The specimen sequenced was blood. The receptors come from a man aged 70-80 years in good health. The CDR3 runs from the conserved cysteine through the conserved F or W. Each record gives: clone size, V gene, J gene, D gene, CDR3 DNA, CDR3 protein. A D gene is named only where the DNA matches it firmly. Clone size is shown for a subset of rows, as once, few, many or a class of expanded clone.

few	TRBV11-2	TRBJ2-7	TRBD2	TGTGCCAGCAGCTTTTCCTCTAGCGGGAGGGTCGAGCAGTACTTC	CASSFSSSGRVEQYF
few	TRBV20-1	TRBJ2-5	TRBD1	TGCAGTGCTCACGGACAGGGTAAAAGGAGAGAGACCCAGTACTTC	CSAHGQGKRRETQYF
.	TRBV12-3/TRBV12-4	TRBJ2-1	TRBD2	TGTGCCAGCAGTTTGACCGGGAGGGGCGATGGGCAGTTCTTC	CASSLTGRGDGQFF
.	TRBV12-3/TRBV12-4	TRBJ2-2	.	TGTGCCAGCAGTTTTTGGGACACTATGAGCGGGGAGCTGTTTTTT	CASSFWDTMSGELFF
.	TRBV20-1	TRBJ2-7	.	TGCAGTGCTAAGGCTGGAGGACAGCGGTCGTACGAGCAGTACTTC	CSAKAGGQRSYEQYF
.	TRBV9	TRBJ2-5	.	TGTGCCAGCAGCGTTTCAGGAGAAGACACCCAGTACTTC	CASSVSGEDTQYF
.	TRBV4-1	TRBJ1-1	.	TGCGCCAGCAGCCCCGGACATACAGACACTGAAGCTTTCTTT	CASSPGHTDTEAFF
few	TRBV3-1	TRBJ2-7	.	TGTGCCAGCAGCAAGTCTAGGAACGAGCAGTACTTC	CASSKSRNEQYF
.	TRBV7-2	TRBJ1-4	.	TGTGCCAGCAGCCAACGACAGATGGGAAGAGAAAAACTGTTTTTT	CASSQRQMGREKLFF
.	TRBV20-1	TRBJ2-1	TRBD1	TGCAGTGCTAGAGCACTCCCCCTCCCGGGACAGGGGTACAATGAGCAGTTCTTC	CSARALPLPGQGYNEQFF
.	TRBV20-1	TRBJ2-7	TRBD1	TGCAGTGCTAGTTTTTCCAGGGGGCAGTGGGAGCAGTACTTC	CSASFSRGQWEQYF
few	TRBV24-1	TRBJ1-5	TRBD1	TGTGCCACCAGCGGGACAGGTGGACAGCCCCAGCATTTT	CATSGTGGQPQHF
.	TRBV20-1	TRBJ2-4	TRBD1	TGCAGTGCTAAACAGCCGGGACAGGTAGCCAAAAACATTCAGTACTTC	CSAKQPGQVAKNIQYF
.	TRBV12-3/TRBV12-4	TRBJ2-7	.	TGTGCCAGCACGAGCAGGGGCGGCTACGAGCAGTACTTC	CASTSRGGYEQYF
few	TRBV20-1	TRBJ1-5	.	TGCAGTGCTAGTTCGGGGGAAAGCAATCAGCCCCAGCATTTT	CSASSGESNQPQHF
.	TRBV20-1	TRBJ2-5	.	TGCAGTGCTCCTGCCGGAGAGACCCAGTACTTC	CSAPAGETQYF
.	TRBV9	TRBJ2-1	TRBD2	TGTGCCAGCAGCGTTGGACTAGCGGGAGGGGACTCCTACAATGAGCAGTTCTTC	CASSVGLAGGDSYNEQFF
few	TRBV7-2	TRBJ2-4	.	TGTGCCAGCAGCTTAGTAACGGCGGGACTAGCCAAAAACATTCAGTACTTC	CASSLVTAGLAKNIQYF
few	TRBV2	TRBJ2-1	.	TGTGCCAGCAGTGACCCGGGAGTGTCTCGGAATGAGCAGTTCTTC	CASSDPGVSRNEQFF
few	TRBV5-1	TRBJ1-1	TRBD1	TGCGCCAGCAGCCCAATCGGACAGGGGGTTGAAGCTTTCTTT	CASSPIGQGVEAFF
few	TRBV19	TRBJ2-2	.	TGTGCCAGTAGTTCCTATCAGGGAGGAAACACCGGGGAGCTGTTTTTT	CASSSYQGGNTGELFF
.	TRBV20-1	TRBJ2-3	TRBD2	TGCAGTGCACCAGCCGGGACTAGCGGCTCCACAGATACGCAGTATTTT	CSAPAGTSGSTDTQYF
.	TRBV29-1	TRBJ2-3	.	TGCAGCGTTGATCTGGGGCCCCGCACAGATACGCAGTATTTT	CSVDLGPRTDTQYF
.	TRBV3-1	TRBJ2-5	.	TGTGCCAGCAGCCAAGGCAAACAAGAGACCCAGTACTTC	CASSQGKQETQYF
once	TRBV6-2/TRBV6-3	TRBJ2-1	.	TGTGCCAGCACCATGGGGGATTACAATGAGCAGTTCTTC	CASTMGDYNEQFF
few	TRBV12-3/TRBV12-4	TRBJ2-1	.	TGTGCCACCACCAGGGGCTTCTCCTACAATGAGCAGTTCTTC	CATTRGFSYNEQFF
.	TRBV5-5	TRBJ1-2	.	TGTGCCAGCAGCCGGTCCAGCGGGGGGGATTCGGGCTACACCTTC	CASSRSSGGDSGYTF
once	TRBV6-5	TRBJ1-2	.	TGTGCCAGCAGTTCCCCGGGACACCATGGCTACACCTTC	CASSSPGHHGYTF
.	TRBV12-3/TRBV12-4	TRBJ2-3	TRBD1	TGTGCCAGCAGCCCTCGTGGTCAGGGGGCTACAGATACGCAGTATTTT	CASSPRGQGATDTQYF
.	TRBV19	TRBJ1-2	TRBD1	TGTGCCAGTAGTCAACGGACAGGAAGGGTATCTAACTATGGCTACACCTTC	CASSQRTGRVSNYGYTF
.	TRBV6-5	TRBJ1-1	.	TGTGCCAGCAGTTACGTTGAGAACACTGAAGCTTTCTTT	CASSYVENTEAFF
few	TRBV6-1	TRBJ1-3	TRBD1	TGTGCCAGTAACCATCCGGGACAGTCCAACACCATATATTTT	CASNHPGQSNTIYF
few	TRBV10-3	TRBJ2-1	TRBD1	TGTGCCATCAGTCTCGGACAGGACAATGAGCAGTTCTTC	CAISLGQDNEQFF
.	TRBV28	TRBJ2-5	.	TGTGCCAGCGAGAGACAGGGACTGCAAGAGGCCCAGTACTTC	CASERQGLQEAQYF
few	TRBV7-9	TRBJ2-3	TRBD2	TGTGCCAGCAGCTTAAATCCGCTAGCGGGAGTGGCAGATACGCAGTATTTT	CASSLNPLAGVADTQYF
.	TRBV29-1	TRBJ2-5	TRBD1	TGCAGCGTTGAACCGGGACAGGGGAGAGAGACCCAGTACTTC	CSVEPGQGRETQYF
few	TRBV20-1	TRBJ2-7	TRBD2	TGCAGTGCTAGAGTTTCTAGCGGGACATTACTCTCCTACGAGCAGTACTTC	CSARVSSGTLLSYEQYF
.	TRBV7-2	TRBJ2-7	TRBD2	TGTGCCAGCAGCTTACTAGCGGGATCGAGCCACGAGCAGTACTTC	CASSLLAGSSHEQYF
.	TRBV5-1	TRBJ2-3	TRBD2	TGCGCCAGCAGCGCGGGACTAGCCACAGATACGCAGTATTTT	CASSAGLATDTQYF
.	TRBV10-2	TRBJ2-7	.	TGCGCCAGCAGTGAGTGGGCATTTCCCTACGAGCAGTACTTC	CASSEWAFPYEQYF
few	TRBV28	TRBJ2-4	TRBD2	TGTGCCAGCAGCACTCACTCTAGCGGAAAAAACATTCAGTACTTC	CASSTHSSGKNIQYF
many	TRBV12-5	TRBJ1-5	TRBD1	TGTGCTAGTGGCCCCCGGGACAGCCTCAATCAGCCCCAGCATTTT	CASGPRDSLNQPQHF
few	TRBV20-1	TRBJ1-1	TRBD1	TGCAGTGCTAGAGAGGGGACAGGCGGGACTGAAGCTTTCTTT	CSAREGTGGTEAFF
few	TRBV7-9	TRBJ1-4	.	TGTGCCAGCAGCTCCATTCAGGACCTGACCAATGAAAAACTGTTTTTT	CASSSIQDLTNEKLFF
.	TRBV9	TRBJ2-1	TRBD2	TGTGCCAGCAGCGTAGATATGGGGACTAGAACTTACAATGAGCAGTTCTTC	CASSVDMGTRTYNEQFF
few	TRBV6-6	TRBJ1-2	.	TGTGCCAGCAGTTACGTCAGGGGAAGGAGTGGCTACACCTTC	CASSYVRGRSGYTF
few	TRBV3-1	TRBJ1-2	.	TGTGCCAGCAGCCAAGTTGACGGAACAGGCACCTATGGCTACACCTTC	CASSQVDGTGTYGYTF
.	TRBV7-9	TRBJ2-1	TRBD1	TGTGCCAGCAGCTCTCGAAGATCAGGGGGCGGTTCCTACAATGAGCAGTTCTTC	CASSSRRSGGGSYNEQFF
.	TRBV7-2	TRBJ2-1	TRBD1	TGTGCCATCACCCGTCGCGACAGGGTCGGGGAGCAGTTCTTC	CAITRRDRVGEQFF
many	TRBV5-1	TRBJ2-5	TRBD1	TGCGCCAGCAGCTTGGGACAGGGCCAAGAGACCCAGTACTTC	CASSLGQGQETQYF
.	TRBV3-1	TRBJ2-7	.	TGTGCCAGCAGCCAAGGCCCCGACAGCTCCTGCGAGCAGTACTTC	CASSQGPDSSCEQYF
.	TRBV6-5	TRBJ2-1	.	TGTGCCAGCAGTTACTGGTCGTGGAGCTCCTACAATGAGCAGTTCTTC	CASSYWSWSSYNEQFF
.	TRBV6-1	TRBJ1-2	.	TGTGCCAGCAGTGAAGTTCAGGTCAACTATGGCTACACCTTC	CASSEVQVNYGYTF
.	TRBV7-6	TRBJ2-1	TRBD2	TGTGCCAGCAGCGATCCTCGGGGGGGGCAGTTCTTC	CASSDPRGGQFF
few	TRBV4-1	TRBJ2-7	.	TGCGCCAGCAGCCAAGGTGGGACGGGTACCTACGAGCAGTACTTC	CASSQGGTGTYEQYF
.	TRBV30	TRBJ1-3	.	TGTGCCTGGATCTCAGCGGGAAACACCATATATTTT	CAWISAGNTIYF
few	TRBV6-1	TRBJ1-4	.	TGTGCCAGCAGTAAGTTGGGAGAGCCTAATGAAAAACTGTTTTTT	CASSKLGEPNEKLFF
.	TRBV7-7	TRBJ1-1	.	TGTGCTAGCAGCGATGGGGCGAACACTGAAGCTTTCTTT	CASSDGANTEAFF
.	TRBV20-1	TRBJ1-1	TRBD1	TGCAGTGCTATTCCGGGACAGGACGGCACTGAAGCTTTCTTT	CSAIPGQDGTEAFF
few	TRBV3-1	TRBJ1-1	.	TGTGCCAGCAGCCAAGATTTAAGGGGCACTGAAGCTTTCTTT	CASSQDLRGTEAFF